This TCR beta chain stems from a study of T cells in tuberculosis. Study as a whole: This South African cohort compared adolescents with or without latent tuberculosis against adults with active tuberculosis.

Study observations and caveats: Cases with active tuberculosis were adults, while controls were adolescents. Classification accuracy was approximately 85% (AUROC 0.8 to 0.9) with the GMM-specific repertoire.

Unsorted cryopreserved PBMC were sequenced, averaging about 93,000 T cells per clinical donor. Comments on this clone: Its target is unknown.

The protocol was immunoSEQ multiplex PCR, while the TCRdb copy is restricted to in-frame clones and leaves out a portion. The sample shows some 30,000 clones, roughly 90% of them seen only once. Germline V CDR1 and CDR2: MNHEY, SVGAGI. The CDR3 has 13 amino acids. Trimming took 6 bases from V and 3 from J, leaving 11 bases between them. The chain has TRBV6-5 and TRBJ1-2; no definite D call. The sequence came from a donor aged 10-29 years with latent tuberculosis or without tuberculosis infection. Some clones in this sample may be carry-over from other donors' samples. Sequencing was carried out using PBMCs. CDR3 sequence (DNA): TGTGCCAGCAGAGAACAGTTAGACTATGGCTACACCTTC. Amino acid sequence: CASREQLDYGYTF.